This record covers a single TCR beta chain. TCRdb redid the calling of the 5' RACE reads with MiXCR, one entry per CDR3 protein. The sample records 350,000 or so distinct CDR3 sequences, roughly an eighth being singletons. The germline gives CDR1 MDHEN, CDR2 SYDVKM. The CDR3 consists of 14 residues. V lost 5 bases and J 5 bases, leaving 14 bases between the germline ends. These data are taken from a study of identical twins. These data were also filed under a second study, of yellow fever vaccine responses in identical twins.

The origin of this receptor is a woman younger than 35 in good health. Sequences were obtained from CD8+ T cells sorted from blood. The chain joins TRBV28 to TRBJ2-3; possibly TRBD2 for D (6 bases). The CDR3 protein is CASSGGAPRDTQYF. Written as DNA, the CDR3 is TGTGCCAGCAGTGGCGGGGCGCCCAGAGATACGCAGTATTTT.